A single TCR beta chain is shown here with its context. Only in-frame clones appear in the TCRdb table, and some are missing; sequencing was by immunoSEQ multiplex PCR. Of 72,000 or so clones in the sample, 85% to 90% are singletons; the top ten hold under 1%. This CDR3 region has 16 residues. Deletions cut 2 bases from V and 0 bases from J, with 13 bases between. Germline CDR1 and CDR2: SGHTA and FQGNSA. This entry belongs to a study of OX40 agonist ivuxolimab in advanced cancers. This rearrangement joins TRBV7-2 to TRBJ1-1, with D uncertain. The sequencing here drew on CD4+ or CD8+ T cells sorted from blood, taken in a trial of the OX40 agonist ivuxolimab. The sequence derives from an adult with an advanced solid tumor such as melanoma, head and neck, liver or kidney cancer. The chain's CDR3 is CASSLFGNVVNTEAFF. CDR3 coding DNA: TGTGCCAGCAGCTTATTTGGCAACGTGGTGAACACTGAAGCTTTCTTT.